Sequencing of this TCR beta chain was carried out in a study of response to subunit inactivated influenza vaccine. Study-wide results and limits: There was a suggestion from the authors that each seasonal influenza vaccination recruits few new T cells.

TCRdb reprocessed the RT-PCR reads with MiXCR, giving one entry per CDR3 protein. The data contain some 570,000 distinct CDR3 sequences, 11% of them singletons. This clonotype has ten or more counts. Its antigen remains unidentified. V shed 6 bases and J 2 bases; nucleotides not matched to a gene: 8. The CDR3 runs 15 residues. The data were also submitted as part of a second study, on T cells expressing NK-cell markers. In that study: Generation of TCR beta cDNA was performed by 5'RACE template switching incorporating UMIs. Investigators obtained TCR beta repertoires from sorted CD3+CD56+NKG2C+, CD3+CD56+NKG2C- and CD3+CD56-NKG2C+ T cells. The authors restricted sorting to alpha-beta TCR T cells with an anti-gamma-delta TCR antibody in several experiments.

The sequence derives from a man aged 50 to 59 who received an inactivated influenza vaccine. The gene calls are TRBV12-3 or TRBV12-4 and TRBJ1-2, with 8 bases lining up with TRBD1. The sample in question was PBMCs from blood, obtained on the day of vaccination. The DNA for the CDR3 is TGTGCCAGCAGCCCATCCGGGACAGGCAACTATGGCTACACCTTC. It encodes CASSPSGTGNYGYTF.